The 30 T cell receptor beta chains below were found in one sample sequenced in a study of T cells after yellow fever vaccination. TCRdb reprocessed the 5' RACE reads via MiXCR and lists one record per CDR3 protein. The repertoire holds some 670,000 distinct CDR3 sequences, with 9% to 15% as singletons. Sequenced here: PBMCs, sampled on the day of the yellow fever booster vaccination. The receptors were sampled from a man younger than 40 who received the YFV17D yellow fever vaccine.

In DNA form, the CDR3 reads TGTGCCAGCAGCTTTAGCGGGAGGGCCTTTGAAGAGCAGTTCTTC. It encodes CASSFSGRAFEEQFF. This rearrangement joins TRBV7-2 to TRBJ2-1; TRBD2 matches 11 bases. Trimming cost V 3 bases and J 10 bases; bases outside gene matches: 8. Germline lookup yields CDR1 SGHTA and CDR2 FQGNSA. The CDR3 has 15 residues.

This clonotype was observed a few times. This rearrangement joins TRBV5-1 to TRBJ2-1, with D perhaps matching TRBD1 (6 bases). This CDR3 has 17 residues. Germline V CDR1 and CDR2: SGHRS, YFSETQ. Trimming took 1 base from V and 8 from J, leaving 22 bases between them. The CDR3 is CASSLQGTPGVWDEQFF. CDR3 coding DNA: TGCGCCAGCAGCTTGCAAGGGACACCGGGCGTCTGGGATGAGCAGTTCTTC. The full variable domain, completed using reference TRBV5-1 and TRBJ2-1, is KAGVTQTPRYLIKTRGQQVTLSCSPISGHRSVSWYQQTPGQGLQFLFEYFSETQRNKGNFPGRFSGRQFSNSRSEMNVSTLELGDSALYLCASSLQGTPGVWDEQFFGPGTRLTVL.

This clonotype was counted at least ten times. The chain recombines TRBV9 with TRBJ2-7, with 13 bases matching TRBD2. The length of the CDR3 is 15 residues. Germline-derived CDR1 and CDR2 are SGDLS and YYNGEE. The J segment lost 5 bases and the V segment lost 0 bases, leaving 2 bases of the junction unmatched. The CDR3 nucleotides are TGTGCCAGCAGCGTAGGGGGACTAGCGGGACACGAGCAGTACTTC. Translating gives CASSVGGLAGHEQYF.

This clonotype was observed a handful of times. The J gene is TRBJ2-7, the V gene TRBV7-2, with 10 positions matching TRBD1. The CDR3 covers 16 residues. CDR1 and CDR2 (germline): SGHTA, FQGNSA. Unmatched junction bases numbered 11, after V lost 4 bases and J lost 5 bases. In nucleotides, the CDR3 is TGTGCCAGCAGCTCCAACCGGGACAGGGGTAGGGACGAGCAGTACTTC. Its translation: CASSSNRDRGRDEQYF.

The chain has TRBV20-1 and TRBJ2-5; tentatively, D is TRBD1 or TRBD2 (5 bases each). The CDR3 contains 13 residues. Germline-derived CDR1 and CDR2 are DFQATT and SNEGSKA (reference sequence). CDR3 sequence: CSPSSPGRETQYF. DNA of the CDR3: TGCTCCCCCAGCTCGCCGGGACGCGAGACCCAGTACTTC.

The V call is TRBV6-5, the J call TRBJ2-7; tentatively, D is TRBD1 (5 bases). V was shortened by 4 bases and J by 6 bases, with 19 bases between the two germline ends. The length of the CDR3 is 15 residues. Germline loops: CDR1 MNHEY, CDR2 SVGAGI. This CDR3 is CASSSAGRDLGEQYF. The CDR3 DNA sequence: TGTGCCAGCAGTTCCGCTGGCAGGGATCTGGGCGAGCAGTACTTC.

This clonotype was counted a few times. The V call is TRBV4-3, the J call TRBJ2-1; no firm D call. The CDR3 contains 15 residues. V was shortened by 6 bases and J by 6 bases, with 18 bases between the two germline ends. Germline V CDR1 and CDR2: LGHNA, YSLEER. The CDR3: CASSEGPTVPNEQFF. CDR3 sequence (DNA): TGCGCCAGCAGTGAAGGCCCCACAGTACCCAATGAGCAGTTCTTC.

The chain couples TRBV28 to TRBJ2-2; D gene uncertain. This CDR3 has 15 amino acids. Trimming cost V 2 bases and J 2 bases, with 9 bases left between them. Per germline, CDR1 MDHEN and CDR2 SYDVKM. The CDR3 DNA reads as TGTGCCAGCAGTTTAAAGAACCGAAACACCGGGGAGCTGTTTTTT. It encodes CASSLKNRNTGELFF. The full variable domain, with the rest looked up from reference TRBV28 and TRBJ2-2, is DVKVTQSSRYLVKRTGEKVFLECVQDMDHENMFWYRQDPGLGLRLIYFSYDVKMKEKGDIPEGYSVSREKKERFSLILESASTNQTSMYLCASSLKNRNTGELFFGEGSRLTVL.

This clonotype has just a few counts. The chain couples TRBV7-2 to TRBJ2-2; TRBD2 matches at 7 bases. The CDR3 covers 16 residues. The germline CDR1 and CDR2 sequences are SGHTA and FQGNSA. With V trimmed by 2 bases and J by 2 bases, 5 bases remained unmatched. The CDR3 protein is CASSLLASGNTGELFF. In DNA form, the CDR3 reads TGTGCCAGCAGCTTATTGGCTAGCGGAAACACCGGGGAGCTGTTTTTT.

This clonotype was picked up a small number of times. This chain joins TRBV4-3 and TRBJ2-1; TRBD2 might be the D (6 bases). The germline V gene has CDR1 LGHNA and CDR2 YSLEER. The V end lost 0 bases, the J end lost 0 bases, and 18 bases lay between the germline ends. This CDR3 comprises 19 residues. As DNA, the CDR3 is TGCGCCAGCAGCCAAGAAAGAACGGGAGAGACGCCCTCCTACAATGAGCAGTTCTTC. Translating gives CASSQERTGETPSYNEQFF.

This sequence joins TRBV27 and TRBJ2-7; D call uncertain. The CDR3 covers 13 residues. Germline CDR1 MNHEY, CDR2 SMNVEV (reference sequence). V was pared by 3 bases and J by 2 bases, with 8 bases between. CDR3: CASSFVPAYEQYF. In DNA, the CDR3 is TGTGCCAGCAGTTTTGTACCAGCCTACGAGCAGTACTTC.

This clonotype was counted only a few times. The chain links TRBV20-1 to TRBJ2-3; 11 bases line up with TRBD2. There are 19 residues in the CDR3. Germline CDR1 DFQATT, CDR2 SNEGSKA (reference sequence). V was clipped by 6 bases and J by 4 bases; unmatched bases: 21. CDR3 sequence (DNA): TGCAGTGCAAGATACAGGGGAGTAGCGGGAGGGCCCTCCGCAGATACGCAGTATTTT. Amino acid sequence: CSARYRGVAGGPSADTQYF.

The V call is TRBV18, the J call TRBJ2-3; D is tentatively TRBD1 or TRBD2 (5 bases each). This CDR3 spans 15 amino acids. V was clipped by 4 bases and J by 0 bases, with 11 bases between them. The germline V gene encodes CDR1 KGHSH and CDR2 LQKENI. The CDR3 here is CASSLRDASTDTQYF. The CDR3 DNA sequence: TGTGCCAGCTCACTGAGGGACGCTAGCACAGATACGCAGTATTTT.

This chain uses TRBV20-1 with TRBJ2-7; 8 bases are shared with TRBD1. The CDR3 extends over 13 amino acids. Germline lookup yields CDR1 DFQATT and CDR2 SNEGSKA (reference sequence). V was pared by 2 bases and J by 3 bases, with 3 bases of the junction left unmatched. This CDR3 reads CSARSGTGYEQYF. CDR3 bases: TGCAGTGCTAGATCCGGGACAGGCTACGAGCAGTACTTC.

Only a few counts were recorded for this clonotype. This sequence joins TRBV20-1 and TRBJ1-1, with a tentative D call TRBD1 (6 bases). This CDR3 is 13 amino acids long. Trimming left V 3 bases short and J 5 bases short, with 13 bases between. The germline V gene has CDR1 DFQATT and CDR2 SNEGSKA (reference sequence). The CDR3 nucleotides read TGCAGTGCTAGTTGGGGGGCTGGGACTGAAGCTTTCTTT. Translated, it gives CSASWGAGTEAFF.

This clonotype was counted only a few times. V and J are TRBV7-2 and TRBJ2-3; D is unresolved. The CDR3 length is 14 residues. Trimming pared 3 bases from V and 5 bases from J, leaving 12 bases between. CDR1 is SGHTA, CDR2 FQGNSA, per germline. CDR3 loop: CASSFQPRGDTQYF. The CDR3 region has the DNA TGTGCCAGCAGCTTCCAACCCAGAGGAGATACGCAGTATTTT. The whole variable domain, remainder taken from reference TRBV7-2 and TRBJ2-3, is GAGVSQSPSNKVTEKGKDVELRCDPISGHTALYWYRQSLGQGLEFLIYFQGNSAPDKSGLPSDRFSAERTGGSVSTLTIQRTQQEDSAVYLCASSFQPRGDTQYFGPGTRLTVL.

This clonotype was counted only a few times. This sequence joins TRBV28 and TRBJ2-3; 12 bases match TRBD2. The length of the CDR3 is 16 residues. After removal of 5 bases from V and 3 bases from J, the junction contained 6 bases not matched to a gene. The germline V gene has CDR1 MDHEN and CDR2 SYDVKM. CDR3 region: CASSPTTSGGTDTQYF. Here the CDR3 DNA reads TGTGCCAGCAGTCCAACTACTAGCGGGGGGACAGATACGCAGTATTTT.

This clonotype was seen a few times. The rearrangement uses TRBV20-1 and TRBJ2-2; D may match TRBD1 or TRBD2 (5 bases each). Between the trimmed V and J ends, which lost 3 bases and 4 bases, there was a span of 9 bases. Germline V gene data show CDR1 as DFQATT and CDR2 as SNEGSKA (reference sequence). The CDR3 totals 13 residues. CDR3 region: CSASEGLTGELFF. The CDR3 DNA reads TGCAGTGCTAGTGAGGGGCTCACCGGGGAGCTGTTTTTT.

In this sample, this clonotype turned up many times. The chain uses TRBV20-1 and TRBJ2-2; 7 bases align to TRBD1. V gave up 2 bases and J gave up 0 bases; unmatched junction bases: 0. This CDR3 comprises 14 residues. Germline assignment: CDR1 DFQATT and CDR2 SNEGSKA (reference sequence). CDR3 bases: TGCAGTGCTAGAACAGGGGCGAACACCGGGGAGCTGTTTTTT. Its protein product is CSARTGANTGELFF.

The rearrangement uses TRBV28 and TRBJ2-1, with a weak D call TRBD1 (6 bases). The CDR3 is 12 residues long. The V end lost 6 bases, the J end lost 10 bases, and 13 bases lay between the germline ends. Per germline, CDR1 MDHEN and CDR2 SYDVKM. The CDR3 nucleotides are TGTGCCAGCAGACTCGGACAGAGGGAGCAGTTCTTC. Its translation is CASRLGQREQFF.

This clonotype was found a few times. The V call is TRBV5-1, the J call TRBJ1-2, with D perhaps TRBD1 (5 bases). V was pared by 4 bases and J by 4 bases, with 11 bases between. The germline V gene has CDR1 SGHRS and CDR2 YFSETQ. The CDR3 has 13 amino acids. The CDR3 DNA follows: TGCGCCAGCAGCCCAGGGAGCGGCTATGGCTACACCTTC. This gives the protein CASSPGSGYGYTF.

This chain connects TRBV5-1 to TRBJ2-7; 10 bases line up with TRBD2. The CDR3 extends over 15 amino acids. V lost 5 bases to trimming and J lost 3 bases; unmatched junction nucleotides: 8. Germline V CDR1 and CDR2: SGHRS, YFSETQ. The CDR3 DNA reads TGCGCCAGCAGACCAGGGACTAGCGAATTCTACGAGCAGTACTTC. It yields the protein CASRPGTSEFYEQYF.

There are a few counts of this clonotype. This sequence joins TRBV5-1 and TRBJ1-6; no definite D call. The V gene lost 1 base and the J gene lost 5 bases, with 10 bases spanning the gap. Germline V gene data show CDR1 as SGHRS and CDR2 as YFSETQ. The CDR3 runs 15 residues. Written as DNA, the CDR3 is TGCGCCAGCAGCTTGAATCGCCAGGATAATTCACCCCTCCACTTT. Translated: CASSLNRQDNSPLHF.

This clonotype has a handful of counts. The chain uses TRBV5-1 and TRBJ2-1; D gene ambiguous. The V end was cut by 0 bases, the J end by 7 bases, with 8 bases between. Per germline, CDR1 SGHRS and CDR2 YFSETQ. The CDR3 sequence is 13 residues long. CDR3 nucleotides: TGCGCCAGCAGCTTGGAAGGTAGGAATGAGCAGTTCTTC. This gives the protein CASSLEGRNEQFF.

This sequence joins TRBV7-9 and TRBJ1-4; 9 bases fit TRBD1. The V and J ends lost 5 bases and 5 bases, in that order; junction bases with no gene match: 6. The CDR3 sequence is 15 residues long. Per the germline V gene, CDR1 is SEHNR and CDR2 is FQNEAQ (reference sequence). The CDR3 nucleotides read TGTGCCAGCAGCGGCCGGGACAGGGAAAATGAAAAACTGTTTTTT. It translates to CASSGRDRENEKLFF.

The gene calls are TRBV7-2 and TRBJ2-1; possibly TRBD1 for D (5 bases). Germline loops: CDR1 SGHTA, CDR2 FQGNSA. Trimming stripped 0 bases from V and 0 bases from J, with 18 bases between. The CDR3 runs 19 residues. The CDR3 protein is CASSLAGPGISFSYNEQFF. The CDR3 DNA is TGTGCCAGCAGCTTAGCCGGCCCAGGGATCAGTTTCTCCTACAATGAGCAGTTCTTC.

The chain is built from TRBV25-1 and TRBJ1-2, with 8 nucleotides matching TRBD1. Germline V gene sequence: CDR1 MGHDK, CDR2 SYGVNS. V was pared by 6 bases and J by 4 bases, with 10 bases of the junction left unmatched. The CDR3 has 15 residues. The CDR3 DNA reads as TGTGCCAGCAGGGACAGGGATGGTGGTAGCTATGGCTACACCTTC. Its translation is CASRDRDGGSYGYTF.

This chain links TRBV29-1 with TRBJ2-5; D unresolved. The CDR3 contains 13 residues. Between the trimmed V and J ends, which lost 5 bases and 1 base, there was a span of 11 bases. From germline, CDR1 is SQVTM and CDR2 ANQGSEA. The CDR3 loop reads CSVLTPIQETQYF. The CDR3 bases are TGCAGCGTTCTGACACCCATCCAAGAGACCCAGTACTTC. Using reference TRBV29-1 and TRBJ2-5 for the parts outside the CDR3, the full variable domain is SAVISQKPSRDICQRGTSLTIQCQVDSQVTMMFWYRQQPGQSLTLIATANQGSEATYESGFVIDKFPISRPNLTFSTLTVSNMSPEDSSIYLCSVLTPIQETQYFGPGTRLLVL.

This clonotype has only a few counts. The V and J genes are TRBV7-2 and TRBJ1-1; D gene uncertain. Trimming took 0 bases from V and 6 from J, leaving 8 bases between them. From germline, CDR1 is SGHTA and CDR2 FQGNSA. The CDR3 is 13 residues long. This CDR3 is CASSLASRSEAFF. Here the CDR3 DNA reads TGTGCCAGCAGCTTAGCGTCCAGGTCTGAAGCTTTCTTT.

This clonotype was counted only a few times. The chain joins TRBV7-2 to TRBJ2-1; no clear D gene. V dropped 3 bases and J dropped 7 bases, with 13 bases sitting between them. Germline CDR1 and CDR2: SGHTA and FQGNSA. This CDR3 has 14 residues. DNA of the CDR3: TGTGCCAGCAGCTTGGGGTGGGTCTTTAATGAGCAGTTCTTC. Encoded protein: CASSLGWVFNEQFF.